This T cell receptor beta chain was obtained from a study of STAT5B mutations in CD4+ large granular lymphocyte leukemia. General study results and limits: Compared with healthy controls (2/35), patient top clones favored TRBV06 (8/27). No patients shared main leukemic clonotypes, though roughly 27% appeared at low frequency elsewhere. CD4-sorted patient repertoires seemed more clonal than healthy CD4+ repertoires.

Produced via immunoSEQ multiplex PCR; TCRdb's table is partial and in-frame only. Of 4,500 to 6,000 clones in the sample, around 88% were seen once. The CDR3 totals 15 residues. Germline CDR1 reads SGHRS; CDR2 reads YFSETQ. In the case of this clone: The antigen is unknown.

The chain combines TRBV5-1 with TRBJ2-5; 9 bases fit TRBD1. The J call is doubtful: the DNA matches TRBJ2-7 better. This clonotype was obtained from a man aged 40-55 years with CD4+ T-cell large granular lymphocyte leukemia. Sample: PBMCs. CDR3 in DNA: TGCGCCAGCAGCTTGGCCTGGGACAGGGACTACGAGCAGTACTTC. It yields the protein CASSLAWDRDYEQYF.